The clone carrying this T cell receptor (beta chain) was picked up a small number of times. The antigen is undetermined. The treatment denotes: roughly 11-day PBMC culture with coronavirus spike peptide pools or control peptides (ViraFEST assay). An Oncomine TCR Beta short-read assay was used to sequence the DNA from cultured CD4+ T cells. TCRdb reprocessed the PCR reads via MiXCR and lists one record per CDR3 protein. Of 20,000 to 30,000 distinct CDR3 sequences listed, over 60% are singletons. The data originate from a study of vaccination and CD4 T cells after COVID-19. The wider study: Every participant had a vaccine, which was either BNT162b2 or mRNA-1273, given in two doses. Findings and caveats of the study: The study found that a median about 85% of reactive clones in convalescent patients appeared only post-vaccination.

The CDR3 runs to 13 residues. The V gene lost 5 bases and the J gene lost 1 base, with 8 bases spanning the gap. CDR1 and CDR2 from the germline V gene are SGHTA and FQGNSA. The sequencing sample was made of CD4+ T cells from blood, cultured in vitro. This TCR was recovered from a human donor who had recovered from COVID-19. The chain uses TRBV7-2 and TRBJ2-5, with D possibly being TRBD1 or TRBD2 (5 bases each). The CDR3 region has the DNA TGTGCCAGCAGCCCCGGGGCCCAAGAGACCCAGTACTTC. This sequence encodes CASSPGAQETQYF.